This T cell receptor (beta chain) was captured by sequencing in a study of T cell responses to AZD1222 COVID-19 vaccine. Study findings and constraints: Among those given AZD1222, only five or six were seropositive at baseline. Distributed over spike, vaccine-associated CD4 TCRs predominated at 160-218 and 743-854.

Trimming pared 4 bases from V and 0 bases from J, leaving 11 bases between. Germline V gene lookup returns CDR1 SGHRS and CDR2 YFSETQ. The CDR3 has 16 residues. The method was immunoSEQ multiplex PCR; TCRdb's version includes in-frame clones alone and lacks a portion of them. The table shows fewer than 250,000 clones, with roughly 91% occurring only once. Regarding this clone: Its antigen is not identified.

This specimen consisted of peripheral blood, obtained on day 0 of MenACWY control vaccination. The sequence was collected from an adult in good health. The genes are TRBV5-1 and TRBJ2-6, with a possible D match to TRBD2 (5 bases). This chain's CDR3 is CASSPVGSSGANVLTF. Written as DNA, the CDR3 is TGCGCCAGCAGCCCCGTAGGGAGCTCTGGGGCCAACGTCCTGACTTTC.